Presented here are 2 T cell receptor beta chains from one specimen sequenced in a study of blood T cell repertoires in COVID-19. The assay was immunoSEQ multiplex PCR, and TCRdb's table has in-frame clones only and misses some. The top ten hold around 2.1% of the sample, which has some 110,000 clones, approximately 90% seen once. What was sequenced was peripheral blood. The receptors stem from a man aged 45 to 65 with COVID-19, enrolled during active disease.

The DNA of the CDR3 is TGTGCCAGCAGCTTAGCATATCAGGGGACTAATGAAAAACTGTTTTTT. This encodes CASSLAYQGTNEKLFF. The rearrangement links TRBV7-2 to TRBJ1-4; possible D gene TRBD1, 6 bases. Germline CDR1 is SGHTA and CDR2 is FQGNSA. Trimming shortened V by 0 bases and J by 2 bases, and 10 bases separated the two germline ends. This CDR3 spans 16 amino acids.

The chain employs TRBV6-1 and TRBJ1-4, with D possibly TRBD1 on 6 matching bases. The CDR3 is 15 amino acids. Germline CDR1 and CDR2: MNHNS and SASEGT. V shed 0 bases and J shed 6 bases, with 11 bases lying between them. DNA of the CDR3: TGTGCCAGCAGTGAAGCGGGGGGGGCCGATGAAAAACTGTTTTTT. Protein: CASSEAGGADEKLFF.